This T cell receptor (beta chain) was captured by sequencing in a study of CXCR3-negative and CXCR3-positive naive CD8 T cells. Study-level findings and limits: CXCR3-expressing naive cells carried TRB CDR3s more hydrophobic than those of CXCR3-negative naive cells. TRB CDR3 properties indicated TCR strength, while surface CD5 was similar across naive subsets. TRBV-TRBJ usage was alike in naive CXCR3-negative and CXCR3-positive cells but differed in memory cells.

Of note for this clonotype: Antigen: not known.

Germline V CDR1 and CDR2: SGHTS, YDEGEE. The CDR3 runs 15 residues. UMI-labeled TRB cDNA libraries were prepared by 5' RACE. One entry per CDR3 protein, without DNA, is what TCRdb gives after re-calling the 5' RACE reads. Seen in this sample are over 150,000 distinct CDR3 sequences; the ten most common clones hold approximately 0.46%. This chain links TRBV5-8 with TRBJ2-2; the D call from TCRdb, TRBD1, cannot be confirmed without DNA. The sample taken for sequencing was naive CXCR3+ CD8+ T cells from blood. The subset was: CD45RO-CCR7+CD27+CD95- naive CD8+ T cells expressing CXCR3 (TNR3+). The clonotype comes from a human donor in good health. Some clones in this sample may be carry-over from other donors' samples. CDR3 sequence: CASSPGQADTGELFF.